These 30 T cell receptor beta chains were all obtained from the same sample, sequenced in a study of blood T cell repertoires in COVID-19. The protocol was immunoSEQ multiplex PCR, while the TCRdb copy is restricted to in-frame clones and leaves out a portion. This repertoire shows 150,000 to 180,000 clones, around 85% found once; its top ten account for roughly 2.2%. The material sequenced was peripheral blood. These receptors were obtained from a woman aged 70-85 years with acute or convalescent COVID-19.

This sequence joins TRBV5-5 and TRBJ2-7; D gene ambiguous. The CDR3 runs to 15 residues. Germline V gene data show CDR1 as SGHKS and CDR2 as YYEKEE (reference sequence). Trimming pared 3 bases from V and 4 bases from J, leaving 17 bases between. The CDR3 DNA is TGTGCCAGCAGCTCCTCGGCAGGAACCTCTTACGAGCAGTACTTC. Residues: CASSSSAGTSYEQYF.

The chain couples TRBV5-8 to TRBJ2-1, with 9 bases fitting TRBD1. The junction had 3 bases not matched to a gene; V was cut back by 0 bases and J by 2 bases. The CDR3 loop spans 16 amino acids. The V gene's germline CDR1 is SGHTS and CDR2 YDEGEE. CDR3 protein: CASSLEQGATYNEQFF. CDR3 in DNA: TGTGCCAGCAGCTTGGAACAGGGGGCTACCTACAATGAGCAGTTCTTC. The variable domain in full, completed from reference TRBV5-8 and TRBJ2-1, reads EAGVTQSPTHLIKTRGQQATLRCSPISGHTSVYWYQQALGLGLQFLLWYDEGEERNRGNFPPRFSGRQFPNYSSELNVNALELEDSALYLCASSLEQGATYNEQFFGPGTRLTVL.

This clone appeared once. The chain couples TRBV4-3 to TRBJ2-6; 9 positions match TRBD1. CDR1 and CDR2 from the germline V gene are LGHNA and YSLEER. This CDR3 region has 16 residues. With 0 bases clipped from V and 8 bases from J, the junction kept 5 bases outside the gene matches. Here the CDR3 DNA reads TGCGCCAGCAGCCAAGAGGGACAGGGAGCCTCCAACGTCCTGACTTTC. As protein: CASSQEGQGASNVLTF.

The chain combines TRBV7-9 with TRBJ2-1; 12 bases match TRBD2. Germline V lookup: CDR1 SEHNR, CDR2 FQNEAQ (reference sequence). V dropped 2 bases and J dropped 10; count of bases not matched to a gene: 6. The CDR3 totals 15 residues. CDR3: CASSLHVTSGGEQFF. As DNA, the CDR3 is TGTGCCAGCAGCTTACATGTAACTAGCGGGGGGGAGCAGTTCTTC. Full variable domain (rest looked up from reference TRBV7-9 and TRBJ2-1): DTGVSQNPRHKITKRGQNVTFRCDPISEHNRLYWYRQTLGQGPEFLTYFQNEAQLEKSRLLSDRFSAERPKGSFSTLEIQRTEQGDSAMYLCASSLHVTSGGEQFFGPGTRLTVL.

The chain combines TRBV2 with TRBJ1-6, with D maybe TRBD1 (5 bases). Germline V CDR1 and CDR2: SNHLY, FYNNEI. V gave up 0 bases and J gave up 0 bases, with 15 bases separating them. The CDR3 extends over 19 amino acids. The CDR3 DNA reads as TGTGCCAGCAGTGAAGCGGGAAGGGGTTCAAGCTCCTATAATTCACCCCTCCACTTT. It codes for CASSEAGRGSSSYNSPLHF.

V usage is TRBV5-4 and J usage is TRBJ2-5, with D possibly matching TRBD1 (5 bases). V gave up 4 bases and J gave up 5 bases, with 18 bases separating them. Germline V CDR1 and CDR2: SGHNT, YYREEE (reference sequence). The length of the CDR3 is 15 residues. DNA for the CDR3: TGTGCCAGCAGCAGAGACTCCAGGGCGGCGGAGACCCAGTACTTC. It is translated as CASSRDSRAAETQYF.

The CDR3 sequence: CASSYGLSDTQYF. CDR3 nucleotide sequence: TGTGCCAGCAGTTACGGGCTCTCGGATACGCAGTATTTT. This chain connects TRBV6-6 to TRBJ2-3; no firm D call. The CDR3 is 13 residues long. Germline V gene sequence: CDR1 MNHNY, CDR2 SVGAGI (reference sequence). V shed 2 bases and J shed 6 bases, with 9 bases lying between them.

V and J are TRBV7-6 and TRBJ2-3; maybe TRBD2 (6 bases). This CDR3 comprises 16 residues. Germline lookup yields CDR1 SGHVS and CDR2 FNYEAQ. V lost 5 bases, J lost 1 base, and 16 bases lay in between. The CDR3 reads CASSPYTQRGTDTQYF. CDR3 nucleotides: TGTGCCAGCAGCCCCTATACACAGCGGGGCACAGATACGCAGTATTTT.

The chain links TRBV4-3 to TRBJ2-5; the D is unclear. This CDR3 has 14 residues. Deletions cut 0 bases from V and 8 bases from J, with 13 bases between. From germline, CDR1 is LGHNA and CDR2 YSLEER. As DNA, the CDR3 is TGCGCCAGCAGCCAAGATCATAGAGGTGGTACCCAGTACTTC. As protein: CASSQDHRGGTQYF.

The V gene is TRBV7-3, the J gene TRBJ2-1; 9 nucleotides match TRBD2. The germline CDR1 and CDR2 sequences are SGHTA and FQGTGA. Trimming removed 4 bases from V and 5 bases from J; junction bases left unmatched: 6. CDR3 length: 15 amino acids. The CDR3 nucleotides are TGTGCCAGCAGCTCAAGCGGGGGGCTGGACAATGAGCAGTTCTTC. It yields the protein CASSSSGGLDNEQFF.

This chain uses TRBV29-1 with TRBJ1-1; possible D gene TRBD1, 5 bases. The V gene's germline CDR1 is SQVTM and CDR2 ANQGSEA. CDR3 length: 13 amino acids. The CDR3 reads CSAGGHPSLEAFF. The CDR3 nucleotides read TGCAGTGCTGGTGGACACCCGTCCCTTGAAGCTTTCTTT. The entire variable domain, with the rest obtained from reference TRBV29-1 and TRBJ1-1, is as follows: SAVISQKPSRDICQRGTSLTIQCQVDSQVTMMFWYRQQPGQSLTLIATANQGSEATYESGFVIDKFPISRPNLTFSTLTVSNMSPEDSSIYLCSAGGHPSLEAFFGQGTRLTVV.

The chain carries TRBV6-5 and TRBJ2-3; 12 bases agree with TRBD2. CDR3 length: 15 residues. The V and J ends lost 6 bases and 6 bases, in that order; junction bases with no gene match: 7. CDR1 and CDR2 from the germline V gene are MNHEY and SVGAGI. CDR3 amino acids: CASSITSGGLDTQYF. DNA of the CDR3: TGTGCCAGCAGCATTACTAGCGGGGGGCTGGATACGCAGTATTTT.

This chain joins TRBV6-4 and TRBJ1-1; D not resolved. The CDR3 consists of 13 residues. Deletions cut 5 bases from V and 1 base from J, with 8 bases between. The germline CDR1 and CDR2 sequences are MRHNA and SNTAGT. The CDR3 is CASSYEGNTEAFF. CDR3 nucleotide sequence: TGTGCCAGCAGTTACGAGGGGAACACTGAAGCTTTCTTT.

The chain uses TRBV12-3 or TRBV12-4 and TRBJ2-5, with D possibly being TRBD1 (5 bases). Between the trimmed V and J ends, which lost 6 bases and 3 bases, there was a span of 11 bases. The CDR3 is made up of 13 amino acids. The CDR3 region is CASSLGVKETQYF. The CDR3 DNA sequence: TGTGCCAGCAGCCTAGGGGTAAAAGAGACCCAGTACTTC.

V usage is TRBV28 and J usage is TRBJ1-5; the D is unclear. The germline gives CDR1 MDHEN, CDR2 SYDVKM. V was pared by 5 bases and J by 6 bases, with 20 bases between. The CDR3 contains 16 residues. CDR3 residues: CASSTPGREEAQPQHF. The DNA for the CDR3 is TGTGCCAGCAGTACCCCGGGGAGGGAGGAGGCTCAGCCCCAGCATTTT.

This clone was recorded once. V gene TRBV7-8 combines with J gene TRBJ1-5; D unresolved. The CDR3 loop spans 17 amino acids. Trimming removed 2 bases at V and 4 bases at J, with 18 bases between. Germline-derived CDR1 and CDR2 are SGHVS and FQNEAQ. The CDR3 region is CASSLSIRNALNQPQHF. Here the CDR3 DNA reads TGTGCCAGCAGCTTAAGCATTCGTAACGCTCTAAATCAGCCCCAGCATTTT.

CDR3 loop: CASGLAGTSNTQYF. The CDR3 DNA reads TGTGCCAGCGGGTTAGCGGGGACTTCGAATACGCAGTATTTT. The chain joins TRBV3-1 (or the pseudogene TRBV3-2) to TRBJ2-3, with 8 bases aligning to TRBD2. Trimming at V came to 8 bases and at J to 7 bases, leaving 11 bases not matched to a gene. Germline V gives CDR1 LGHDT, CDR2 YNNKEL (reference sequence). The CDR3 runs 14 residues.

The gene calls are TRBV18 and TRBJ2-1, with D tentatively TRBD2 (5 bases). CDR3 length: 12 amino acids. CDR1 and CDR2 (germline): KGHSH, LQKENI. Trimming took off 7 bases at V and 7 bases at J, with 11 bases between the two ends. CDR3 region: CASYGGGNEQFF. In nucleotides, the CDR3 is TGTGCCAGCTACGGAGGCGGGAATGAGCAGTTCTTC. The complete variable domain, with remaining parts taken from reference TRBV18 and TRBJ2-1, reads NAGVMQNPRHLVRRRGQEARLRCSPMKGHSHVYWYRQLPEEGLKFMVYLQKENIIDESGMPKERFSAEFPKEGPSILRIQQVVRGDSAAYFCASYGGGNEQFFGPGTRLTVL.

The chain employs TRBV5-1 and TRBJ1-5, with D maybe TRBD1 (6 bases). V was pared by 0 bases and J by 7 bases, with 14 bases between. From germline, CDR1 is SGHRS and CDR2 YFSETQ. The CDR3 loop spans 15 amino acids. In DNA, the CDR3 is TGCGCCAGCAGCTTGGACCCCGAGGGGGACCAGCCCCAGCATTTT. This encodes CASSLDPEGDQPQHF.

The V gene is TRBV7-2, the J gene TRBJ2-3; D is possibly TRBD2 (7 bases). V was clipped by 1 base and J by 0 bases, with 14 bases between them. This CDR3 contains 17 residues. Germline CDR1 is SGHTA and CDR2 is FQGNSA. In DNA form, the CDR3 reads TGTGCCAGCAGCTTAGGGGGGGGCAGCCCTAGCACAGATACGCAGTATTTT. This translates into CASSLGGGSPSTDTQYF.

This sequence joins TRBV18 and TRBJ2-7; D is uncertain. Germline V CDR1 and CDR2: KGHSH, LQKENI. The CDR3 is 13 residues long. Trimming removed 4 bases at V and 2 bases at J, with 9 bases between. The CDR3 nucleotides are TGTGCCAGCTCACGAACAGATGCCTACGAGCAGTACTTC. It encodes CASSRTDAYEQYF.

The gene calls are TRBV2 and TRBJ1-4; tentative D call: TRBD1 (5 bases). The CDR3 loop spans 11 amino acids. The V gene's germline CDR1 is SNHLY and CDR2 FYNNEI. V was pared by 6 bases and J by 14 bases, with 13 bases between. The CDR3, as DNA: TGTGCCAGCAGGAGGAGGGGACCCCTGTTTTTT. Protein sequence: CASRRRGPLFF. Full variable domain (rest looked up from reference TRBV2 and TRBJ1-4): EPEVTQTPSHQVTQMGQEVILRCVPISNHLYFYWYRQILGQKVEFLVSFYNNEISEKSEIFDDQFSVERPDGSNFTLKIRSTKLEDSAMYFCASRRRGPLFFGSGTQLSVL.

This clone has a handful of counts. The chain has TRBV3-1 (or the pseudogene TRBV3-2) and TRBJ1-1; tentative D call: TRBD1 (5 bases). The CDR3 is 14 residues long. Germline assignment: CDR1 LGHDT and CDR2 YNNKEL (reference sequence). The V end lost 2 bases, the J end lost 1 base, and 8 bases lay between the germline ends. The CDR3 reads CASSQYQGNTEAFF. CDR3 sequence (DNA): TGTGCCAGCAGCCAATACCAGGGGAACACTGAAGCTTTCTTT.

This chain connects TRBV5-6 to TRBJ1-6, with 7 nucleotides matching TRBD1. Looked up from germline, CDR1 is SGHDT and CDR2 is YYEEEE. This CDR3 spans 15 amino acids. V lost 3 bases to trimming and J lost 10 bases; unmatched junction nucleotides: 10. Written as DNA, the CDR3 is TGTGCCAGCAGCTCCCTTGACAGGGAGAGGTCACCCCTCCACTTT. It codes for CASSSLDRERSPLHF.

Written as DNA, the CDR3 is TGTGCCAGCAGTTACTCAGGGGGCGCTTCACCCCTCCACTTT. Translated, it gives CASSYSGGASPLHF. The rearrangement joins TRBV6-5 to TRBJ1-6; 7 bases match TRBD1. The CDR3 runs 14 residues. With V trimmed by 0 bases and J by 9 bases, 2 bases remained unmatched. Germline V gives CDR1 MNHEY, CDR2 SVGAGI.

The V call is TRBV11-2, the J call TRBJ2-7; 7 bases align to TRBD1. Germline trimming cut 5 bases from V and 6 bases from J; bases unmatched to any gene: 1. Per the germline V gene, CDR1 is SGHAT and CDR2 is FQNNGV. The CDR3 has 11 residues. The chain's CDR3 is CASSAGGEQYF. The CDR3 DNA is TGTGCCAGCAGCGCAGGGGGCGAGCAGTACTTC.

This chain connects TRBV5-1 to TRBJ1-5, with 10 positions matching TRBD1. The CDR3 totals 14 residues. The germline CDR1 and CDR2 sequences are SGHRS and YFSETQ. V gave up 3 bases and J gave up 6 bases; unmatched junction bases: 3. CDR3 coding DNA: TGCGCCAGCAGCTGGACAGGGGGTTCTCAGCCCCAGCATTTT. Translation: CASSWTGGSQPQHF.

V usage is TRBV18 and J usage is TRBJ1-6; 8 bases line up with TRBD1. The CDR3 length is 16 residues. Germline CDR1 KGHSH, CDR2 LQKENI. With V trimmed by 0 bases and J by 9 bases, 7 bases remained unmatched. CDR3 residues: CASSPPGQGMFSPLHF. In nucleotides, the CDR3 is TGTGCCAGCTCACCACCCGGACAGGGAATGTTTTCACCCCTCCACTTT.

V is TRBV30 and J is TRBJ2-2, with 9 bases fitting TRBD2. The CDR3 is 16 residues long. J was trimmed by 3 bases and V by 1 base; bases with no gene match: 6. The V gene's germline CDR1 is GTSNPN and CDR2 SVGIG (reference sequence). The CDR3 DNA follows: TGTGCCTGGAGTGGCGGCGGGGGGGCCTACACCGGGGAGCTGTTTTTT. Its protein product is CAWSGGGGAYTGELFF.

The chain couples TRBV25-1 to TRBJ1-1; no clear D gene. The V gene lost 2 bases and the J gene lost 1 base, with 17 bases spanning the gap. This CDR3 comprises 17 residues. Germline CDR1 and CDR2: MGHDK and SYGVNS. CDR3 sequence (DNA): TGTGCCAGCAGTGAAAGGGAGTTGATTAGACAGAACACTGAAGCTTTCTTT. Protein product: CASSERELIRQNTEAFF. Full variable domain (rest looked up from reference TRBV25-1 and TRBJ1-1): EADIYQTPRYLVIGTGKKITLECSQTMGHDKMYWYQQDPGMELHLIHYSYGVNSTEKGDLSSESTVSRIRTEHFPLTLESARPSHTSQYLCASSERELIRQNTEAFFGQGTRLTVV.